The rows below give T cell receptor beta chains drawn from one sample of a study of T cells in localized non-small cell lung cancer. Generated by immunoSEQ multiplex PCR, the TCRdb table keeps only in-frame clones and is missing some. The table records some 28,000 clones, approximately 88% of them present only once. The sequencing here drew on peripheral blood, taken before any cancer treatment. All receptors come from a male donor at least 60 years old with stage I lung adenocarcinoma. CDR3s include the opening cysteine and the closing phenylalanine or tryptophan. The D gene is left open where the match is weak. Not all rows give a size; the values are once, few, many and, for expanded clones, a class.

j_call v_call d_call clone_size cdr3_aa cdr3_nt
TRBJ2-5 TRBV28 . . CASSLMGGRQETQYF TGTGCCAGCAGTTTAATGGGGGGTCGCCAAGAGACCCAGTACTTC
TRBJ1-6 TRBV2 TRBD1 . CASGTGHYSPLHF TGTGCCAGCGGGACAGGACATTATTCACCCCTCCACTTT
TRBJ2-3 TRBV9 TRBD2 . CASSAPVGGTDTQYF TGTGCCAGCAGCGCCCCGGTGGGAGGGACAGATACGCAGTATTTT
TRBJ2-3 TRBV2 . . CASITAPGPGTDTQYF TGTGCCAGCATCACCGCCCCTGGGCCGGGCACAGATACGCAGTATTTT
TRBJ2-7 TRBV29-1 TRBD1 . CSGGQAVNEQYF TGCAGCGGGGGACAGGCGGTCAACGAGCAGTACTTC
TRBJ2-1 TRBV5-1 TRBD2 . CASSVSGLAGYNEQFF TGCGCCAGCAGCGTATCGGGACTAGCGGGCTACAATGAGCAGTTCTTC
TRBJ1-6 TRBV5-5 TRBD1 few CASTPGTGGPSSYNSPLHF TGTGCCAGCACCCCCGGGACAGGGGGCCCCAGCTCCTATAATTCACCCCTCCACTTT
TRBJ1-3 TRBV15 . . CATSSPRDGSGNTIYF TGTGCCACCAGCAGCCCTCGGGACGGCTCTGGAAACACCATATATTTT
TRBJ2-2 TRBV7-7 . . CASGGAHPGELFF TGTGCCAGTGGAGGGGCCCACCCCGGGGAGCTGTTTTTT
TRBJ2-3 TRBV9 TRBD2 . CASSVGGLAGFGTQYF TGTGCCAGCAGCGTGGGGGGACTAGCGGGGTTTGGTACGCAGTATTTT
TRBJ1-4 TRBV4-2 . . CASSLLGTTNEKLFF TGTGCCAGCAGCCTGCTAGGAACTACTAATGAAAAACTGTTTTTT